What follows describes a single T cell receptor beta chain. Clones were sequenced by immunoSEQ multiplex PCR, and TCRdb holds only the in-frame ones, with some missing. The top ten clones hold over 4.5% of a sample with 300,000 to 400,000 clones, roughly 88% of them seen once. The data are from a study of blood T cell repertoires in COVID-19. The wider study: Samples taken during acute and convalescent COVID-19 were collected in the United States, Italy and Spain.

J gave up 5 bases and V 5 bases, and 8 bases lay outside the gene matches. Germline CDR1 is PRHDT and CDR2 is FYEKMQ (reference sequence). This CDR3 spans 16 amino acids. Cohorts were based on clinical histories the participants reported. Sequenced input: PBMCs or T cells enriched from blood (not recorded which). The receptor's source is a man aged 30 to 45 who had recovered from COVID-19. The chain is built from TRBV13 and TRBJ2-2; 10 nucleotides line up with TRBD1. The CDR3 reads CASSQRDRGSTGELFF. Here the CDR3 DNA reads TGTGCCAGCAGCCAGAGGGACAGGGGAAGTACCGGGGAGCTGTTTTTT.